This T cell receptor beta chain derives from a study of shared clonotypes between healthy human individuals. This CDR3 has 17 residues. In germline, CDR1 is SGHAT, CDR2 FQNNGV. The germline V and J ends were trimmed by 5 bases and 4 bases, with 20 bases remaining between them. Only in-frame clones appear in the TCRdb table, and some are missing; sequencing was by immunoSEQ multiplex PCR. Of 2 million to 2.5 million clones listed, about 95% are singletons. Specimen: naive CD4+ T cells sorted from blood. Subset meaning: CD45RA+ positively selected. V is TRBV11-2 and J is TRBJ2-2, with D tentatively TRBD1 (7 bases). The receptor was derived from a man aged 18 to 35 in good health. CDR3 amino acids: CASSRRDRWRGTGELFF. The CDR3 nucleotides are TGTGCCAGCAGCCGCAGGGACAGATGGCGGGGCACCGGGGAGCTGTTTTTT.